The TCR beta chain described here comes from a study of control samples from healthy donors and cancer patients. TCRdb's copy holds only in-frame clones and misses some; the assay was immunoSEQ multiplex PCR. The sample has some 70,000 clones; approximately 88% are singletons. Germline CDR1 and CDR2: SGHTA and FQGTGA. Deletions cut 5 bases from V and 5 bases from J, with 15 bases between. This CDR3 is 14 amino acids long. This sequence was found in a woman in her 50s with lung cancer. The chain carries TRBV7-3 and TRBJ2-5; D could derive from TRBD1 or TRBD2 (5 bases each). Sample: PBMCs. The CDR3 loop is CASSPRQGRETQYF. The CDR3 DNA reads as TGTGCCAGCAGCCCCCGCCAGGGACGGGAGACCCAGTACTTC. Filled out from reference TRBV7-3 and TRBJ2-5, the complete variable domain reads GAGVSQTPSNKVTEKGKYVELRCDPISGHTALYWYRQSLGQGPEFLIYFQGTGAADDSGLPNDRFFAVRPEGSVSTLKIQRTERGDSAVYLCASSPRQGRETQYFGPGTRLLVL.